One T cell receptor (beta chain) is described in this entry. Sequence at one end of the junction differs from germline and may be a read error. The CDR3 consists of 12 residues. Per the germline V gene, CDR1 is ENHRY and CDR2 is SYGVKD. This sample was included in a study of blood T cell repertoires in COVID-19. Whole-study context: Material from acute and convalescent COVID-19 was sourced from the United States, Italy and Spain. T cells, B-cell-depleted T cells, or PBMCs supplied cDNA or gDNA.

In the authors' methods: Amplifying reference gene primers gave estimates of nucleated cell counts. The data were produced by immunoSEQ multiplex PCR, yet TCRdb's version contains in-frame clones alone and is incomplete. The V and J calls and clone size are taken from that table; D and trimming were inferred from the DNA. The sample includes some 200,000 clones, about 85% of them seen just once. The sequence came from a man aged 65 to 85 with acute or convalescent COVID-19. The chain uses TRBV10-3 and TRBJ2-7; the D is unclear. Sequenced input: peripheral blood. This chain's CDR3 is CAISEYSFEQYF. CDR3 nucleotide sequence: TGTGCCATCAGTGAGTACTCCTTCGAGCAGTACTTC.